This T cell receptor (beta chain) is drawn from a study of blood T cell repertoires in COVID-19. The CDR3 consists of 20 residues. The V gene's germline CDR1 is MGHRA and CDR2 YSYEKL. Trimming at V came to 3 bases and at J to 0 bases, leaving 14 bases not matched to a gene. Authors' analysis steps: Estimated nucleated cell counts came from reference gene primer amplification. Measured with immunoSEQ multiplex PCR; TCRdb has only the in-frame clones, and not every one. The V and J calls and clone size come from that table; D and trimming were worked out from the DNA. The sample contains 200,000 or so clones, around nine tenths of which appear only once.

Sequencing was carried out using peripheral blood. V usage is TRBV4-1 and J usage is TRBJ2-1, with TRBD2 matching 10 bases. The TCR was taken from a man in his 70s with active or convalescent COVID-19. In DNA form, the CDR3 reads TGCGCCAGCAGCCACCCCATAGACACTAGCGGGACTGTCTCCTACAATGAGCAGTTCTTC. It translates to CASSHPIDTSGTVSYNEQFF.